The 19 T cell receptor beta chains below were found in one sample sequenced in a study of blood T cell repertoires in COVID-19. Assay used: immunoSEQ multiplex PCR; TCRdb lists only in-frame clones, some missing. The sample lists 150,000 to 250,000 clones; approximately 84% were seen once. The sequencing input was peripheral blood. The receptors here all came from a human donor with acute or convalescent COVID-19. The donor label of this sample is uncertain.

The chain is built from TRBV3-1 (or the pseudogene TRBV3-2) and TRBJ2-2; no definite D call. V lost 0 bases to trimming and J lost 5 bases, with 10 bases between them. CDR3 length: 15 amino acids. Germline values: CDR1 LGHDT, CDR2 YNNKEL (reference sequence). The CDR3 here is CASSQDLVRTGELFF. Written as DNA, the CDR3 is TGTGCCAGCAGCCAAGATCTGGTCAGAACCGGGGAGCTGTTTTTT.

The table lists this clone with a count of one. The J gene is TRBJ2-3, the V gene TRBV19; possible D gene TRBD1, 6 bases. CDR1 and CDR2 (germline): LNHDA, SQIVND (reference sequence). This CDR3 contains 11 residues. Trimming shortened V by 5 bases and J by 10 bases, and 10 bases separated the two germline ends. The CDR3 DNA is TGTGCCAGTAGTCCTGGGACACCGCAGTATTTT. Translated: CASSPGTPQYF.

The chain uses TRBV5-1 and TRBJ2-1; 8 bases align to TRBD2. V lost 0 bases to trimming and J lost 6 bases; unmatched junction nucleotides: 2. Per germline, CDR1 SGHRS and CDR2 YFSETQ. The CDR3 is made up of 14 amino acids. Here the CDR3 reads CASSLEAGGNEQFF. CDR3 sequence (DNA): TGCGCCAGCAGCTTGGAGGCGGGAGGCAATGAGCAGTTCTTC.

This clone appeared once. The chain joins TRBV7-2 to TRBJ1-4; possibly TRBD1 for D (6 bases). Trimming shortened V by 4 bases and J by 0 bases, and 12 bases separated the two germline ends. Germline V gene data show CDR1 as SGHTA and CDR2 as FQGNSA. This CDR3 contains 16 residues. The CDR3 DNA follows: TGTGCCAGCAGCTCTCGACAGGCCTCAACTAATGAAAAACTGTTTTTT. Translation gives CASSSRQASTNEKLFF. Full variable domain (rest looked up from reference TRBV7-2 and TRBJ1-4): GAGVSQSPSNKVTEKGKDVELRCDPISGHTALYWYRQSLGQGLEFLIYFQGNSAPDKSGLPSDRFSAERTGGSVSTLTIQRTQQEDSAVYLCASSSRQASTNEKLFFGSGTQLSVL.

This clone was seen a single time. In DNA, the CDR3 is TGTGCCAGCAGCCCACCGGGACTAGCGGTCTTCTACGAGCAGTACTTC. Its protein is CASSPPGLAVFYEQYF. The chain links TRBV7-2 to TRBJ2-7, with 11 bases that match TRBD2. The germline gives CDR1 SGHTA, CDR2 FQGNSA. CDR3 length: 16 amino acids. With 5 bases clipped from V and 3 bases from J, the junction kept 9 bases outside the gene matches.

The J gene is TRBJ1-1, the V gene TRBV7-3; D is unclear. The germline V gene has CDR1 SGHTA and CDR2 FQGTGA. The CDR3 extends over 13 amino acids. Trimming removed 4 bases from V and 0 bases from J, with 6 bases in between. The CDR3 DNA follows: TGTGCCAGCAGCTCCAATTTGAACACTGAAGCTTTCTTT. Translating gives CASSSNLNTEAFF. The whole variable domain, remainder taken from reference TRBV7-3 and TRBJ1-1, is GAGVSQTPSNKVTEKGKYVELRCDPISGHTALYWYRQSLGQGPEFLIYFQGTGAADDSGLPNDRFFAVRPEGSVSTLKIQRTERGDSAVYLCASSSNLNTEAFFGQGTRLTVV.

The CDR3 coding sequence is TGTGCCACCAGTGATTTGGGTAGCGGGAGGGAGACCCAGTACTTC. It encodes CATSDLGSGRETQYF. The chain recombines TRBV24-1 with TRBJ2-5; 10 nucleotides align to TRBD2. Per germline, CDR1 KGHDR and CDR2 SFDVKD. The CDR3 is 15 residues long. J lost 5 bases, V lost 0 bases, and 2 bases had no gene match.

The chain carries TRBV4-1 and TRBJ1-3; D possibly corresponds to TRBD1 (5 bases). Germline V gene lookup returns CDR1 MGHRA and CDR2 YSYEKL. The CDR3 is 15 amino acids. The V gene lost 0 bases and the J gene lost 0 bases, with 6 bases spanning the gap. The CDR3 DNA follows: TGCGCCAGCAGCCAAGACGACAGCTCTGGAAACACCATATATTTT. It specifies CASSQDDSSGNTIYF.

V is TRBV10-3 and J is TRBJ1-1; 7 bases align to TRBD1. This CDR3 spans 15 amino acids. Germline CDR1 reads ENHRY; CDR2 reads SYGVKD. Losses at the gene ends were 0 bases for V and 1 base for J; bases not matched to a gene: 2. The CDR3 loop reads CAISESEGANTEAFF. CDR3 sequence (DNA): TGTGCCATCAGTGAGTCTGAGGGGGCGAACACTGAAGCTTTCTTT.

The chain combines TRBV12-5 with TRBJ2-1; TRBD1 aligns across 7 bases. With V trimmed by 5 bases and J by 8 bases, 3 bases remained unmatched. Germline V gene data show CDR1 as LGHNT and CDR2 as FRNRAP. The CDR3 is 12 amino acids. The CDR3 region is CASGRDSYEQFF. CDR3 DNA sequence: TGTGCTAGTGGTAGGGACAGCTATGAGCAGTTCTTC. Full variable domain (outside the CDR3, taken from reference TRBV12-5 and TRBJ2-1): DARVTQTPRHKVTEMGQEVTMRCQPILGHNTVFWYRQTMMQGLELLAYFRNRAPLDDSGMPKDRFSAEMPDATLATLKIQPSEPRDSAVYFCASGRDSYEQFFGPGTRLTVL.

The rearrangement uses TRBV3-1 (or the pseudogene TRBV3-2) and TRBJ2-1; D may be TRBD2 (6 bases). The CDR3 loop spans 16 amino acids. CDR1 and CDR2 (germline): LGHDT, YNNKEL (reference sequence). V shed 4 bases and J shed 1 base, with 14 bases lying between them. CDR3 nucleotide sequence: TGTGCCAGCAGCCGGGAAAGAAGCGGGTCCTACAATGAGCAGTTCTTC. Encoded protein: CASSRERSGSYNEQFF.

V usage is TRBV6-5 and J usage is TRBJ2-7; 13 positions match TRBD2. J gave up 2 bases and V 6 bases, and 4 bases lay outside the gene matches. This CDR3 is built from 15 residues. Germline CDR1 reads MNHEY; CDR2 reads SVGAGI. As DNA, the CDR3 is TGTGCCAGCAGCGCAGGGACTAGCGGGACCTACGAGCAGTACTTC. This codes for CASSAGTSGTYEQYF.

The gene calls are TRBV11-2 and TRBJ2-7, with 12 bases matching TRBD2. CDR1 is SGHAT and CDR2 is FQNNGV in the germline V gene. There are 15 residues in the CDR3. V shed 3 bases, J shed 3 bases, and the junction held 3 bases outside the gene matches. The DNA for the CDR3 is TGTGCCAGCAGCTTCCCGACTAGCGGGAGCTACGAGCAGTACTTC. Its translation is CASSFPTSGSYEQYF.

The chain uses TRBV2 and TRBJ1-6; D is ambiguous. CDR1 and CDR2 (germline): SNHLY, FYNNEI. The CDR3 sequence is 15 residues long. The V and J ends lost 6 bases and 1 base respectively, with 10 bases between them. The CDR3 reads CASSFDKSYNSPLHF. The DNA for the CDR3 is TGTGCCAGCAGCTTCGACAAGTCCTATAATTCACCCCTCCACTTT.

The chain uses TRBV3-1 (or the pseudogene TRBV3-2) and TRBJ1-1; 8 bases map to TRBD1. Per the germline V gene, CDR1 is LGHDT and CDR2 is YNNKEL (reference sequence). Trimming took 6 bases from V and 3 from J; bases not matched to a gene: 6. This CDR3 spans 14 amino acids. The CDR3 is CASSPDRGYTEAFF. Here the CDR3 DNA reads TGTGCCAGCAGTCCTGACAGGGGTTACACTGAAGCTTTCTTT.

The CDR3 DNA is TGTGCCACCAGTGACCTAGCGGGAACGAGCCTAAACACAGATACGCAGTATTTT. Its translation is CATSDLAGTSLNTDTQYF. The chain combines TRBV24-1 with TRBJ2-3, with 9 positions matching TRBD2. The CDR3 has 18 residues. The V and J ends lost 4 bases and 2 bases, in that order; junction bases with no gene match: 12. Germline V gene data show CDR1 as KGHDR and CDR2 as SFDVKD.

This clone was seen just once. The rearrangement uses TRBV5-1 and TRBJ2-7; D possibly corresponds to TRBD2 (6 bases). Germline values: CDR1 SGHRS, CDR2 YFSETQ. This CDR3 spans 14 amino acids. Trimming removed 2 bases at V and 3 bases at J, with 12 bases between. The CDR3 bases are TGCGCCAGCAGCTTCCAACTAGCTAACTACGAGCAGTACTTC. Translation gives CASSFQLANYEQYF.

The V gene is TRBV6-6, the J gene TRBJ1-5; a weak D match, TRBD1 (6 bases). V gave up 5 bases and J gave up 0 bases, with 17 bases separating them. The CDR3 sequence is 17 residues long. In germline, CDR1 is MNHNY, CDR2 SVGAGI (reference sequence). This chain's CDR3 is CASSPGVGGASNQPQHF. The CDR3 bases are TGTGCCAGCAGTCCTGGGGTCGGGGGGGCTAGCAATCAGCCCCAGCATTTT.

This clone was seen a single time. This CDR3 reads CATSGAGGKREQYF. The CDR3 coding sequence is TGTGCCACCTCTGGGGCGGGAGGAAAGCGTGAGCAGTACTTC. The chain combines TRBV6-5 with TRBJ2-7, with TRBD2 matching 8 bases. Germline CDR1 MNHEY, CDR2 SVGAGI. The CDR3 loop spans 14 amino acids. V shed 10 bases, J shed 7 bases, and the junction held 15 bases outside the gene matches.